The clone carrying this TCR beta chain was recorded at least ten times. The antigen is not known. In the library, individual cDNA molecules carried attached unique molecular identifiers. TCRdb reanalysed the 5' RACE reads using MiXCR and keeps one entry per CDR3 protein. The sample contains about 40,000 distinct CDR3 sequences, 4.5% to 5% of which appear only once. The record originates from a study of early T cells in non-severe SARS-CoV-2 infection. At the level of the study: Sequenced bulk RNA came from whole blood that was unsorted, and chains were unpaired. Broader study findings: The study's VDJdb matching favored anti-spike CD8 responses and missed private and CD4 specificities.

This CDR3 has 16 residues. Germline-derived CDR1 and CDR2 are MNHEY and SVGAGI. V lost 0 bases and J 2 bases, leaving 8 bases between the germline ends. This clonotype was sampled from an adult who was a healthcare worker with PCR-confirmed SARS-CoV-2 infection or an uninfected control (not recorded which). V usage is TRBV6-5 and J usage is TRBJ2-6, with D uncertain. Sequenced material: whole blood. CDR3 sequence reads: CASSYSARAGANVLTF. The CDR3 region has the DNA TGTGCCAGCAGTTACTCAGCTAGGGCTGGGGCCAACGTCCTGACTTTC.